This T cell receptor beta chain derives from a study of tumor-infiltrating lymphocytes in localized non-small cell lung cancer. Here immunoSEQ multiplex PCR was the method, and the copy in TCRdb shows in-frame clones only, minus some. The data hold more than 2,000 clones, with around half observed a single time. Germline V gene data show CDR1 as MNHEY and CDR2 as SVGAGI. Trimming pared 6 bases from V and 8 bases from J, leaving 20 bases between. The CDR3 totals 15 residues. About this clone: Its target is unknown.

Overall study findings and caveats: TCRbeta sequencing showed higher T cell infiltration in tumors than uninvolved lung. Only some patients had TCR sequencing, depending on available tissue. No T-cell fraction difference was seen between IM1 and IM2 tumors. Each assay used a separate piece of the same tissue.

Sequenced material: uninvolved lung tissue not adjacent to the tumor. The origin of this receptor is a human donor with non-small cell lung cancer. Some clones in this sample may be carry-over from other donors' samples. The chain is built from TRBV6-5 and TRBJ2-1; the D gene is possibly TRBD2 (6 bases). The CDR3 loop is CASRSRGGLEDEQFF. CDR3 in DNA: TGTGCCAGCAGAAGCCGGGGAGGCCTTGAGGATGAGCAGTTCTTC.